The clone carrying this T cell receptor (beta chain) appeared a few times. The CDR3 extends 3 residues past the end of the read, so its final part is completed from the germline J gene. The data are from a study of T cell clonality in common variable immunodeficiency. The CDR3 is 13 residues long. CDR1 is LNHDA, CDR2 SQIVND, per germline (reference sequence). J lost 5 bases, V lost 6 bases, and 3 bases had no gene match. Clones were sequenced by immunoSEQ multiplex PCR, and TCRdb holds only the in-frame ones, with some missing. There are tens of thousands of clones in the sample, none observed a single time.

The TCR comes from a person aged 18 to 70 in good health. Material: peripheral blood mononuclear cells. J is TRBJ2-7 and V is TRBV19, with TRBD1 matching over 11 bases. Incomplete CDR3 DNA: TGTGCCAGTAGCTGGACAGGGGGCGACGAG. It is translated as CASSWTGGDE. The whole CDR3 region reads CASSWTGGDEQYF.